This T cell receptor (beta chain) came from a study of CD8 T cells in ankylosing spondylitis (dated by TCRdb to 2017 to 2019). In the study overall: The study profiled T cell receptor beta repertoires in healthy donors and ankylosing spondylitis patients to find disease-linked TCR variants. The full study cohort was made up of about 24 ankylosing spondylitis patients and 108 healthy donors. Peripheral blood samples were taken, and synovial fluid was additionally collected from ankylosing spondylitis patients.

Deletion took 7 bases off V and 6 bases off J, with a span of 19 bases between the germline ends. Including cysteine and phenylalanine, the CDR3 has 14 amino acids. Only the CDR3 portion is preserved as DNA: 42 bases, with reading frame beginning at the first base. General conclusions and limits of the study: Significant enrichment of the disease-linked clones was reported in matched synovial fluid samples from ankylosing spondylitis patients. A TCR beta motif made up of under ten highly homologous amino acid variants appeared to be characteristic of blood from ankylosing spondylitis patients. Some motif variants were previously reported in synovial fluid and blood of reactive arthritis patients, suggesting common disease-initiation mechanisms. In peripheral blood, the disease-linked clones were found at relatively low frequencies and had a CD8+ phenotype.

The instrument was an Illumina HiSeq 2500. Quantitative 5'-RACE with molecular barcodes was the method used to prepare the TCR beta libraries. The original methods were these. To identify disease-linked TCR variants, a new computational method was used, one built on a probabilistic model of VDJ rearrangement. TCRdb trimmed the raw reads at Q25, called clones with MiXCR and kept productive beta chains. Records with the same CDR3 protein are collapsed into one entry carrying the most frequent genes and DNA. Here the V and J calls rest on TCRdb's processing, not on the authors' analysis. In all, the sample holds a few hundred thousand distinct CDR3 sequences, and more than 20% of those were seen once. The ten largest clones capture around 13% of the sample. A word on this clonotype: What antigen it recognizes has not been identified. Base qualities are not recorded, but no much larger clone differs from it by a single base.

The material sequenced was blood, either unsorted or a sorted T cell fraction (not recorded which). The origin of this receptor is a male donor with ankylosing spondylitis or in good health (not recorded which). The rearrangement joined TRBV12-3 or TRBV12-4 to TRBJ2-7; the D gene is tentatively TRBD1 or TRBD2, each matching 6 bases. The DNA reads as follows: TGTGCCAGCACCAACGGAGGGGGAAAGGGCGAGCAGTACTTC. Translated, this gives CASTNGGGKGEQYF.